This T cell receptor (beta chain) was identified in a study of technical replicates of blood from a few donors. Clones were sequenced by immunoSEQ multiplex PCR, and TCRdb holds only the in-frame ones, with some missing. The data hold about 70,000 clones, with roughly 97% observed a single time. This CDR3 contains 13 residues. The V and J ends lost 5 bases and 0 bases respectively, with 7 bases between them. Germline V gene sequence: CDR1 LNHDA, CDR2 SQIVND (reference sequence). V gene TRBV19 combines with J gene TRBJ1-1; D unresolved. The sequence was obtained from a human donor in good health. Sequencing used T cells isolated from PBMCs. CDR3 nucleotides: TGTGCCAGTAGTTTCACAATGAACACTGAAGCTTTCTTT. Translating it yields CASSFTMNTEAFF.